Shown below are 13 T cell receptor beta chains from a single sample sequenced in a study of regulatory T cells in long-lasting Graves disease. As to time point: persistent/refractory GD, antithyroid drugs over 5 years with positive TRAb. The TCR library was made from RNA that had been extracted from PBMCs in TRIzol. HTBI primers from iRepertoire and Arm-PCR of CDR3 regions yielded the TCR beta libraries. From the multiplex PCR reads, TCRdb called clonotypes with MiXCR, one entry per CDR3 protein. Of 310,000 or so distinct CDR3 sequences in the sample, roughly 21% are singletons; the top ten hold roughly three fifths. The sample consisted of peripheral blood mononuclear cells (PBMCs), taken when the disease was refractory, from a patient treated with antithyroid drugs. These receptors originate from a female donor with Graves disease.

About this clonotype: This may come from a read error, since a much larger clone is one base off. This sequence joins TRBV28 and TRBJ2-7; D is ambiguous. In germline, CDR1 is MDHEN, CDR2 SYDVKM. CDR3 length equals 12 residues. Trimming took off 6 bases at V and 6 bases at J, with 12 bases between the two ends. CDR3 DNA sequence: TGTGCCAGCAGAGGTAACCGCTGCGAGCAGTACTTC. It specifies CASRGNRCEQYF.

The chain joins TRBV7-2 to TRBJ2-3; 7 positions agree with TRBD1. V lost 5 bases and J lost 3; bases outside the gene matches: 11. The CDR3 runs 16 residues. CDR1 is SGHTA, CDR2 FQGNSA, per germline. CDR3 sequence reads: CASSEQGRRGTDTQYF. CDR3 nucleotides: TGTGCCAGCAGCGAACAGGGGCGTAGAGGTACAGATACGCAGTATTTT.

The V call is TRBV6-1, the J call TRBJ1-6; 8 bases align to TRBD1. Unmatched junction bases numbered 8, after V lost 6 bases and J lost 7 bases. The CDR3 contains 15 residues. The germline CDR1 and CDR2 sequences are MNHNS and SASEGT. The CDR3 region has the DNA TGTGCCAGCAGGGGATCAGGACAGGGAAATTCACCCCTCCACTTT. Translated, it gives CASRGSGQGNSPLHF.

This sequence joins TRBV27 and TRBJ2-5; TRBD1 aligns across 12 bases. This CDR3 contains 16 residues. V shed 2 bases, J shed 7 bases, and the junction held 8 bases outside the gene matches. Germline assignment: CDR1 MNHEY and CDR2 SMNVEV (reference sequence). The CDR3 loop is CASSLRGTGGMGTQYF. The DNA for the CDR3 is TGTGCCAGCAGTTTACGGGGGACAGGGGGCATGGGGACCCAGTACTTC.

This clonotype was seen ten or more times. The chain couples TRBV5-1 to TRBJ1-2; no clear D. V was trimmed by 4 bases and J by 6 bases, leaving 16 bases between them. This CDR3 region has 14 residues. CDR1 is SGHRS, CDR2 YFSETQ, per germline. This chain's CDR3 is CASSLPTSGHGYTF. The CDR3 bases are TGCGCCAGCAGCCTACCGACCTCAGGCCATGGCTACACCTTC.

About this clonotype itself: Compared with germline, one end of the junction differs, possibly owing to a read error. V is TRBV19 and J is TRBJ2-7; D may correspond to TRBD1 or TRBD2 (6 bases each). The CDR3 length is 20 residues. Per the germline V gene, CDR1 is LNHDA and CDR2 is SQIVND (reference sequence). CDR3 coding DNA: TGTGCCAGTAGTATGCACGGGGGCCTAACTCTACGGCCCAGCTCCTACGGGCAGTACTTC. Amino acid sequence: CASSMHGGLTLRPSSYGQYF.

This clonotype was detected only a few times. The chain combines TRBV10-3 with TRBJ1-1, with 10 bases identical to TRBD1. CDR1 and CDR2 (germline): ENHRY, SYGVKD. The ends lost 7 bases at V and 4 bases at J; junction bases unmatched: 6. This CDR3 region has 14 residues. CDR3 coding DNA: TGTGCCATCAAGACAGGGGGCGAGAGCACTGAAGCTTTCTTT. Translation: CAIKTGGESTEAFF.

The chain uses TRBV18 and TRBJ2-3; the match to TRBD1 covers 8 bases. Germline CDR1 is KGHSH and CDR2 is LQKENI. J was trimmed by 5 bases and V by 3 bases; bases with no gene match: 4. This CDR3 contains 14 residues. Here the CDR3 DNA reads TGTGCCAGCTCACCCGGGACAGGTTTAGATACGCAGTATTTT. Its translation: CASSPGTGLDTQYF.

This clonotype was detected only once. The rearrangement joins TRBV9 to TRBJ2-7; TRBD2 might be the D (6 bases). Trimming stripped 1 base from V and 1 base from J, with 9 bases between. Germline assignment: CDR1 SGDLS and CDR2 YYNGEE. CDR3 size: 14 residues. In DNA, the CDR3 is TGTGCCAGCAGCGTAACTAGCCAATCCTACGAGCAGTACTTC. It translates to CASSVTSQSYEQYF.

This clonotype was found many times. The V and J genes are TRBV2 and TRBJ1-1; D call uncertain. The CDR3 extends over 10 amino acids. The ends were cut back, 7 bases at V and 8 bases at J, with 8 bases in the middle. The germline V gene encodes CDR1 SNHLY and CDR2 FYNNEI. The DNA for the CDR3 is TGTGCCAGCATAGCAGTGGAAGCTTTCTTT. The encoded protein is CASIAVEAFF.

This clonotype was observed a few times. The chain combines TRBV29-1 with TRBJ2-7, with 10 bases that match TRBD1. With 6 bases clipped from V and 3 bases from J, the junction kept 5 bases outside the gene matches. Germline V CDR1 and CDR2: SQVTM, ANQGSEA. The CDR3 length is 13 residues. CDR3 sequence reads: CSVGTGAGYEQYF. The CDR3 coding sequence is TGCAGCGTGGGGACAGGGGCAGGCTACGAGCAGTACTTC.

This clonotype was detected ten times or more. The chain joins TRBV6-5 to TRBJ1-2, with 8 bases identical to TRBD1. Germline V gene data show CDR1 as MNHEY and CDR2 as SVGAGI. The CDR3 runs to 14 residues. J gave up 5 bases and V 4 bases, and 6 bases lay outside the gene matches. In DNA form, the CDR3 reads TGTGCCAGCAGTTTTGACAGGGGTCGGTATGGCTACACCTTC. Its protein is CASSFDRGRYGYTF.

This sequence joins TRBV19 and TRBJ1-5; a possible D gene is TRBD1 (6 bases). Germline CDR1 and CDR2: LNHDA and SQIVND (reference sequence). V dropped 6 bases and J dropped 3 bases, with 15 bases sitting between them. The length of the CDR3 is 15 residues. The CDR3, as DNA: TGTGCCAGTAGACACGACACAGGGATCAATCAGCCCCAGCATTTT. As protein: CASRHDTGINQPQHF.